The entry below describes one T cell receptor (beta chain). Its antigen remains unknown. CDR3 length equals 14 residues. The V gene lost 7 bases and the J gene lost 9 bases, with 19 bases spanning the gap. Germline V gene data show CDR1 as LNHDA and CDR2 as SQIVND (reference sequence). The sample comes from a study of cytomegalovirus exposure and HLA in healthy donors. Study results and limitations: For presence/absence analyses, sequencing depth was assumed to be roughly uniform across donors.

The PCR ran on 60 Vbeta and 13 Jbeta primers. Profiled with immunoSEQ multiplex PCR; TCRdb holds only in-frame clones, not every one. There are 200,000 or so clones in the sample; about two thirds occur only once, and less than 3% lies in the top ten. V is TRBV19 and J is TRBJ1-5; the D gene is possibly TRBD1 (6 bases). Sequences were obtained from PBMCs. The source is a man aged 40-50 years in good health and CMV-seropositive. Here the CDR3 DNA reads TGTGCCAGTACCCCAGGACAGTTCTATGGGCCCCAGCATTTT. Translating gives CASTPGQFYGPQHF.